The 11 T cell receptor beta chains below were found in one sample sequenced in a study of spatial heterogeneity in lung cancer. MiXCR, run by TCRdb on the 5' RACE reads, gives a single entry per CDR3 protein. The data show 40,000 to 55,000 distinct CDR3 sequences, approximately 14% seen once. Documented time point: sample taken at primary tumor resection. Tumor, nontumor lung or frozen PBMC supplied whole RNA that was sequenced unsorted. The input for sequencing was PBMCs, taken at surgery. These receptors were taken from a male donor with early-stage non-small cell lung cancer.

This clonotype came up a few times. The chain couples TRBV20-1 to TRBJ1-5, with TRBD1 as a possible D gene (6 bases). Germline V lookup: CDR1 DFQATT, CDR2 SNEGSKA (reference sequence). Between the trimmed V and J ends, which lost 0 bases and 0 bases, there was a span of 12 bases. The CDR3 sequence is 16 residues long. CDR3 nucleotide sequence: TGCAGTGCTAGAGATTGGACGACAGGTAGCAATCAGCCCCAGCATTTT. Translated, it gives CSARDWTTGSNQPQHF.

The chain couples TRBV5-1 to TRBJ2-6; D is undetermined. Trimming stripped 4 bases from V and 1 base from J, with 6 bases between. CDR1 and CDR2 from the germline V gene are SGHRS and YFSETQ. The CDR3 length is 14 residues. This CDR3 reads CASSLESGANVLTF. DNA for the CDR3: TGCGCCAGCAGCCTGGAGTCTGGGGCCAACGTCCTGACTTTC.

In its sample, this clonotype was seen many times. The rearrangement uses TRBV15 and TRBJ2-3; D perhaps matches TRBD1 (6 bases). The CDR3 runs to 16 residues. Trimming took 2 bases from V and 6 from J, leaving 18 bases between them. The germline CDR1 and CDR2 sequences are LNHNV and YYDKDF (reference sequence). The CDR3 spells CATSRSRGFSTDTQYF. The CDR3 region has the DNA TGTGCCACCAGCAGATCCAGGGGTTTTTCAACCGATACGCAGTATTTT.

The V and J genes are TRBV20-1 and TRBJ2-7, with D possibly being TRBD1 or TRBD2 (5 bases each). Germline values: CDR1 DFQATT, CDR2 SNEGSKA (reference sequence). This CDR3 spans 15 amino acids. Trimming left V 0 bases short and J 3 bases short, with 15 bases between. This CDR3 is CSARDFGDQNYEQYF. DNA for the CDR3: TGCAGTGCTAGAGATTTTGGGGACCAGAACTACGAGCAGTACTTC.

This clonotype has more than one count but fewer than ten. V is TRBV5-1 and J is TRBJ2-1, with D unresolved. The CDR3 totals 13 residues. V gave up 4 bases and J gave up 8 bases, with 13 bases separating them. Germline values: CDR1 SGHRS, CDR2 YFSETQ. DNA of the CDR3: TGCGCCAGCAGCCCCTTAGTAACGGATGAGCAGTTCTTC. Amino acids: CASSPLVTDEQFF.

This chain connects TRBV28 to TRBJ2-7; no definite D call. Trimming removed 3 bases at V and 4 bases at J, with 7 bases between. This CDR3 spans 12 amino acids. Germline CDR1 is MDHEN and CDR2 is SYDVKM. The CDR3 protein is CASSLIGYEQYF. The CDR3 DNA is TGTGCCAGCAGTTTGATCGGATACGAGCAGTACTTC.

Many counts were recorded for this clonotype. The chain combines TRBV4-2 with TRBJ1-2; no clear D. CDR1 LGHNA and CDR2 YNFKEQ come from the germline V gene. Between the trimmed V and J ends, which lost 0 bases and 4 bases, there was a span of 3 bases. The CDR3 is 12 residues long. Here the CDR3 reads CASSQDSYGYTF. The DNA of the CDR3 is TGTGCCAGCAGCCAAGACAGCTATGGCTACACCTTC.

This clonotype has ten or more counts. The chain carries TRBV7-9 and TRBJ2-1; 7 nucleotides agree with TRBD2. V was clipped by 2 bases and J by 6 bases; unmatched bases: 7. CDR1 and CDR2 from the germline V gene are SEHNR and FQNEAQ (reference sequence). The CDR3 spans 15 residues. CDR3 sequence (DNA): TGTGCCAGCAGCTTAATTTCACTAGCGCCCAATGAGCAGTTCTTC. Translation gives CASSLISLAPNEQFF.

In this sample, this clonotype turned up once. The CDR3 nucleotides are TGTGCCAGCAGTGGCGGACAGGCGGATCAGCCCCAGCATTTT. Translating it yields CASSGGQADQPQHF. The chain combines TRBV2 with TRBJ1-5; 7 bases line up with TRBD1. Per the germline V gene, CDR1 is SNHLY and CDR2 is FYNNEI. The trim removed 4 bases at V and 5 bases at J, leaving 5 bases unmatched. This CDR3 has 14 residues.

The chain carries TRBV13 and TRBJ2-5, with D perhaps assigned TRBD1 or TRBD2 (5 bases each). CDR1 and CDR2 (germline): PRHDT, FYEKMQ (reference sequence). Trimming cost V 1 base and J 2 bases, with 11 bases left between them. This CDR3 is built from 15 residues. CDR3 sequence: CASSLVSGAQETQYF. The CDR3 coding sequence is TGTGCCAGCAGCTTAGTCTCCGGGGCTCAAGAGACCCAGTACTTC.

The chain joins TRBV5-1 to TRBJ2-5; D tentatively fits TRBD1 or TRBD2 (5 bases each). CDR3 length equals 13 residues. V lost 6 bases and J 1 base, leaving 10 bases between the germline ends. The germline V gene encodes CDR1 SGHRS and CDR2 YFSETQ. In nucleotides, the CDR3 is TGCGCCAGCAACCGGGACGGCCAAGAGACCCAGTACTTC. Protein: CASNRDGQETQYF.